This is a list of T cell receptor beta chains from one sample in a study of control samples from healthy donors and cancer patients. The table came from immunoSEQ multiplex PCR; TCRdb's copy has only in-frame clones and leaves some out. Here the sample spans about 54,000 clones, 95% to 97% being singletons. Sample: blood. These receptors came from a woman aged 25 to 39 in good health. The CDR3 runs from the conserved cysteine through the conserved F or W. The D gene is left open where the match is weak. Clone size, where shown, is once, few, many, or a class for clones that have expanded.

>TRBJ1-2|.|.|TRBV5-5
TGTGCCAGCAGCTGGGACTTCCATGGCTACACCTTC
CASSWDFHGYTF
>TRBJ2-1|.|.|TRBV19
TGTGCCAGTAGTATCTCGGTCCGCTCCTACAATGAGCAGTTCTTC
CASSISVRSYNEQFF
>TRBJ2-3|.|.|TRBV21-1
TGTGCCAGCAGCAAAGGGGGCAGCGGGAGGTTGGAAACAGATACGCAGTATTTT
CASSKGGSGRLETDTQYF
>TRBJ2-5|TRBD1|.|TRBV7-9
TGTGCCAGCAGCTCTAGTAAGGACAGGGGGAAAGAGACCCAGTACTTC
CASSSSKDRGKETQYF
>TRBJ2-1|.|.|TRBV3-1/TRBV3-2
TGTGCCAGCAGCCAAGTTGATAGGCTGAATGAGCAGTTCTTC
CASSQVDRLNEQFF
>TRBJ1-3|.|.|TRBV6-1
TGTGCCAGCAGTGAGGCTGGGGCCGGAAACACCATATATTTT
CASSEAGAGNTIYF
>TRBJ1-5|TRBD1|.|TRBV6-1
TGTGCCAGCAGTGGCCCTTCCCGGGACAGGCCATCAAGCAATCAGCCCCAGCATTTT
CASSGPSRDRPSSNQPQHF
>TRBJ2-3|TRBD2|.|TRBV27
TGTGCCAGCAGGCACCAGGGAGTCGGGAGGGACACAGATACGCAGTATTTT
CASRHQGVGRDTDTQYF
>TRBJ1-5|.|once|TRBV6-6
TGTGCCAGCAGTTACCCGACAGCTGATAGCAATCAGCCCCAGCATTTT
CASSYPTADSNQPQHF
>TRBJ2-3|.|.|TRBV18
TGTGCCAGCTCACCACCAGGGCGGAGCACAGATACGCAGTATTTT
CASSPPGRSTDTQYF